This T cell receptor (beta chain) was found in a study of cytomegalovirus exposure and HLA in healthy donors (dated by TCRdb to about 2017). Background on the whole study: According to an earlier analysis of 587 of the donors, about 180 million T cells yielded 117 million unique TCR beta sequences and more than 250 Gb of sequence data. Class I and class II HLA loci were covered by the typing at four-digit resolution. All discovery cohort repertoires had been generated using a single sequencing platform. Donor age, sex, ethnicity and CMV serostatus were collected together with the repertoire data. An early release covering some 640 HLA-typed donors comprised about 300 gigabases of sequencing data and around 80 million unique TCR sequences. Roughly 5 DR-DQ haplotypes were handled as single units for association and clustering because linkage in the cohort was strong. Across 300 to 400 genotyped donors of the cohort, an average of approximately 240,000 unique TCR beta nucleotide sequences per donor were sequenced, and about a sixth of those sequences were non-productive. Genome-wide SNP genotypes for about 65% of the roughly 670 donors were used in a later genetic analysis, which treated that subset as a discovery cohort. Using immunosequencing, the study profiled T cell repertoires from around 680 subjects and related those repertoires to cytomegalovirus serostatus. The study aimed to test whether cataloging public T cell receptors could reveal signatures of past pathogen exposure. Rather than drawing on any new phenotypic data, the later analysis identified candidate immune exposures from TCR beta sequences and the way those sequences occurred across donors. A later analysis re-examined previously published TCR beta repertoires from roughly 720 donors and added high-resolution HLA genotyping to investigate patterns of TCR occurrence. Along with the roughly 670-subject first cohort, a separate validation cohort of around 120 different subjects was used. Of the 300 to 450 genotyped donors, over 80% were placed in the genetic ancestry cluster associated with self-reported Caucasian donors. An earlier analysis of some 500 of the donors used high-throughput TCR beta sequencing to judge whether each TCR beta V gene segment behaved as functional or pseudogenic. The study combined high-throughput TCR immunosequencing, statistical association of individual TCRs with disease status, and machine learning to predict cytomegalovirus infection status. Typing coverage differed by locus: A, B, C, DRB1 and DQB1 were typed in about 620-640 donors, DQA1 in about 510, DPA1 in some 600, and DPB1 in roughly 450.

CDR1 and CDR2 were assigned from the germline V gene (reference sequence) as LNHDA and SQIVND. The CDR3 starts with the cysteine, ends with the phenylalanine, and has 15 residues. Only CDR3 DNA remains: 45 bases, in frame from the first base. The junction shows trimming of 6 bases on V and 7 bases on J, and the gene matches do not reach 13 bases of it. The cohort comprised more than 550 healthy bone marrow donors. Cohort members were all nominally healthy when sampled, although unrecorded immune exposures were likely present. The donor tested CMV seronegative and was one of the 352 seronegative cohort members. Every donor gave a peripheral blood sample, and the peripheral blood mononuclear cells from that sample were used for TCR beta sequencing. The Qiagen DNeasy Blood Extraction Kit was used to extract genomic DNA from the blood cell samples. Library construction relied on the immunoSEQ multiplex PCR assay. For the multiplex PCR, a mixture combining 60 forward primers for TCR Vbeta segments and 13 reverse primers for TCR Jbeta segments was used. Amplification of the CDR3 region of rearranged TCR beta genes was performed with a multiplex PCR assay on genomic DNA. The amplified TCR beta libraries were sequenced on the Illumina HiSeq System as 87-base-pair reads. The original methods were these. In a later analysis, 77 million or so unique TCR beta chains were counted across the roughly 670 repertoires, and roughly 10 million of these chains were shared by at least two donors. To remove PCR and sequencing errors, raw reads were error-corrected and collapsed into unique sequences using a nearest-neighbor algorithm that merged closely related sequences. V, D and J gene segments were assigned by aligning CDR3 sequences to IMGT reference sequences. Each retained sequence needed at least a six-nucleotide match to both a V gene segment and a J gene segment. Rearrangements were called productive when the CDR3 lacked stop codons and stayed in frame with V and J; all others were non-productive. CDR3 was defined according to IMGT convention as the region running from the second conserved V-encoded cysteine to the conserved J-encoded phenylalanine. The earlier analysis of a few hundred of the donors excluded any sequence lacking an unambiguous match to a single V gene segment. An earlier analysis of a few hundred of the donors called V segments functional above 56.7% productive rearrangements and segregating when the between-donor standard deviation exceeded 5%. A statistical classification framework was built for diagnosing cytomegalovirus status from the catalog of TCR beta chain sequences. In a later analysis, TCR nucleotide sequences were compared against IMGT/GENE-DB human TR gene sequences so that V and J genes could be assigned. In a later analysis, CDR3 sequences and most-parsimonious VDJ recombination scenarios were assigned using the TCRdist pipeline. In a later analysis, each TCR beta chain was defined by its CDR3 amino acid sequence together with its V-gene family, and reads without a unique V-gene family were excluded. To address suspected cross-contamination and a sequencing artifact, a later analysis removed roughly 640 highly shared, low-generation-probability nucleotide sequences. In a later analysis, a clonal expansion index for each public chain was calculated from normalized within-repertoire ranks of inferred template counts. Generation probabilities in a later analysis came from a VDJ recombination model fitted to out-of-frame rearrangements, and those results were checked against IGoR. A later analysis scored TCR-TCR, TCR-HLA and TCR-CMV co-occurrence with hypergeometric tests, applying a repertoire-size bias correction to TCR pairs. In a later analysis, false discovery rates were estimated by permuting HLA or CMV assignments 20 times. In a later analysis, co-occurring TCRs were grouped using DBSCAN, and TCRdist sequence similarity was added for clustering within HLA-allele-positive subsets. For co-occurrence clustering, repertoires with fewer than 30,000 or more than 120,000 public chains were excluded, along with roughly 5 repertoires with anomalous nucleotide sharing. TCRdb took over this immuneACCESS table, retaining in-frame rearrangements with V and J assigned. Such tables are incomplete; in checked studies, under half of the missing clones stem from an unresolved V gene, and the remainder is unexplained. V, J and clone size were drawn from that table, and D and trimming were deduced from the DNA. Present in this sample are roughly 190,000 clones, about 76% of which were seen just once. The ten largest clonotypes hold 1.5% to 2% of the sample.

Regarding this clone: Its antigen remains undetermined. There are no base qualities to consult, and no much larger clone falls within one base.

Summary of the overall study and its limitations: Some IMGT-functional V segments, including TRBV6-2 and TRBV6-3, could not be distinguished by the 87-base-pair reads and were therefore excluded. According to a later analysis, parvovirus B19, influenza, CMV and Epstein-Barr virus appeared linked to several top co-occurrence clusters. This cohort had only TCR beta chains sequenced, and the lack of alpha or paired-chain data limited which features could be detected. In the study, around 150 TCR beta chains were listed as associated with cytomegalovirus. Presence/absence analyses assumed roughly uniform sequencing depth across donors, an assumption that may not hold. At a false discovery rate of 0.05, a later analysis linked some 18,000 TCR beta sequences to specific HLA alleles. For the cohort, immune exposure information was limited to CMV serostatus. Most TCR sequences were seen in very few donors, while some public TCRs were found in many individuals. HLA typing was unavailable for some donors at each locus, so association tests used only the typed subset. Seventeen rarely observed V segments, including chromosome 9 orphons, were excluded from the earlier analysis of several hundred of the donors because counts were too low. A later analysis found that HLA-associated TCR beta chains were more clonally expanded and had lower generation probabilities than equally common non-associated chains. The authors suggested that the approach could potentially be extended to other disease states and immunological phenotypes. A later analysis found that TCR association rates varied across HLA loci, with DRB1 alleles showing the most associated TCRs and HLA-C alleles the fewest. In an earlier analysis of 587 of the donors, most TCR beta V segments appeared in productive rearrangements about 87% or about 30% of the time, broadly matching IMGT annotations. In vitro tests confirmed that three of the cytomegalovirus-associated TCR beta chains recognize cytomegalovirus antigens. An association between a missense DCLRE1C variant and V-gene and J-gene trimming of TCR beta chains was found in a later genetic analysis and replicated in an independent cohort. A later analysis found that most CMV-associated TCR beta chains appeared HLA-restricted, with HLA associations seemingly driven largely by CMV exposure. A cluster of highly shared sequence variants was judged likely to be a technical artifact of the sequencing pipeline. Linkage disequilibrium might explain the correlated functional status among segregating V segments, but an unknown experimental factor could not be excluded. The classifier was reported to diagnose cytomegalovirus status with high specificity and sensitivity in both the original cohort and the validation cohort. Strong co-occurrence of HLA alleles, especially DR and DQ, made assigning TCR associations to individual alleles difficult. A later genetic analysis reported fewer N-insertions in productive TCRs among donors in an Asian-associated ancestry cluster than the roughly 700-donor mean. A further reported finding was that TCR beta sequences accurately predicted the HLA-A and HLA-B alleles for most subjects in the first cohort.

Rearrangement joined TRBV19 to TRBJ1-2, with 8 bases matching TRBD1. This receptor was identified in a woman aged 45-65 years in good health and CMV-seronegative. The specimen was PBMCs. The sequenced DNA is TGTGCCAGTAGCAGCTTCAGGGGGCGAGTCAGTGGCTACACCTTC. Its product reads: CASSSFRGRVSGYTF.